The clone carrying this TCR beta chain was observed a few times. This record comes from a study of CD8+ T cells in alopecia areata. The germline V and J ends were trimmed by 1 base and 3 bases, with 13 bases remaining between them. Germline lookup yields CDR1 SQVTM and CDR2 ANQGSEA. CDR3 size: 14 residues. Sequencing templates came from extracted RNA that was reverse transcribed into cDNA. Some clones are missing from TCRdb's copy, which holds only in-frame ones; the method was immunoSEQ multiplex PCR. The table shows about 110,000 clones, with approximately 50% occurring only once. This sequence was found in a human donor with alopecia areata. The genes are TRBV29-1 and TRBJ2-7, with D unclear. Sequenced material: NKG2D-low CD8+ T cells sorted from blood. In nucleotides, the CDR3 is TGCAGCGTTGAAGGATCGGCGGAAGGCTACGAGCAGTACTTC. Protein: CSVEGSAEGYEQYF.